This is a list of T cell receptor beta chains from one sample in a study of cytomegalovirus exposure and HLA in healthy donors. Assay: immunoSEQ multiplex PCR; the TCRdb copy retains only in-frame clones and omits some. In the table there are about 170,000 clones, 80% of which are singletons. The sequencing sample was made of PBMCs. The receptors originated from a male donor in good health and CMV-seronegative. The CDR3 runs from the conserved cysteine through the conserved F or W. A D gene is named only where the DNA matches it firmly. Size is stated for part of the rows, as once, few or many counts, or as a class when the clone is expanded.

>TRBJ1-4|NA|TRBV5-1|NA
TGCGCCAGCAGCTTGGCCTTGGCAGGAAATGAAAAACTGTTTTTT
CASSLALAGNEKLFF
>TRBJ2-1|NA|TRBV25-1|TRBD2
TGTGCCAGCAGTGATGACTTAACTAGCGGGGGGGCAAATGAGCAGTTCTTC
CASSDDLTSGGANEQFF
>TRBJ1-2|few|TRBV19|NA
TGTGCCAGTATAGACAAGGGGGTCTTCCGTGGCTACACCTTC
CASIDKGVFRGYTF
>TRBJ1-6|NA|TRBV11-3|TRBD1
TGTGCCAGCAGCCCCCGGGACAGGGATTCACCCCTCCACTTT
CASSPRDRDSPLHF
>TRBJ2-1|NA|TRBV12-5|TRBD1
TGTGCTAGTGCCTTCTTTACAGGGGACTCCTACAATGAGCAGTTCTTC
CASAFFTGDSYNEQFF
>TRBJ1-1|NA|TRBV4-1|NA
TGCGCCAGCAGCCAACCCCTAATTACAGGGAACACTGAAGCTTTCTTT
CASSQPLITGNTEAFF
>TRBJ2-7|few|TRBV9|NA
TGTGCCAGCAGCGTGAGGGGGACGGCGAATTCCTACGAGCAGTACTTC
CASSVRGTANSYEQYF
>TRBJ1-6|NA|TRBV5-1|TRBD1
TGCGCCAGCAGCGGGGGACAGGGGAGCTCCTATAATTCACCCCTCCACTTT
CASSGGQGSSYNSPLHF
>TRBJ1-2|NA|TRBV4-1|NA
TGCGCCAGCAGCCAAGATGGGGCCAGCTCGGTCTATGGCTACACCTTC
CASSQDGASSVYGYTF
>TRBJ2-7|NA|TRBV7-2|NA
TGTGCCAGCAGCCAAAGTCAGGGGATCCTGTACGAGCAGTACTTC
CASSQSQGILYEQYF
>TRBJ2-3|NA|TRBV30|NA
TGTGCCTGGAGTGTAGCCAGGTACACAGATACGCAGTATTTT
CAWSVARYTDTQYF
>TRBJ1-4|NA|TRBV13|NA
TGTGCCAGCAGCTTTGGGAGAACTAATGAAGAACTGTTTTTT
CASSFGRTNEELFF
>TRBJ1-1|NA|TRBV11-2|NA
TGTGCCAGCAGCTCTTTCGCGGGCACTGAAGCTTTCTTT
CASSSFAGTEAFF
>TRBJ2-2|NA|TRBV14|NA
TGTGCCAGCAGCCGGCCCGCGAACACCGGGGAGCTGTTTTTT
CASSRPANTGELFF
>TRBJ1-4|once|TRBV5-1|TRBD1
TGCGCCAGCAGGACAGGGGGAGGGAGTAATGAAAAACTGTTTTTT
CASRTGGGSNEKLFF
>TRBJ2-7|once|TRBV5-4|TRBD1
TGTGCCAGCAGCCCGGGACAGGGGTTGAACGAGCAGTACTTC
CASSPGQGLNEQYF
>TRBJ1-3|NA|TRBV5-1|TRBD1
TGCGCCAGCAGCAGGGGGCTACGGGGCGGAAACACCATATATTTT
CASSRGLRGGNTIYF
>TRBJ1-6|NA|TRBV2|NA
TGTGCCAGCACTACCGGACAGCTTAATTCACCCCTCCACTTT
CASTTGQLNSPLHF
>TRBJ1-5|NA|TRBV5-6|NA
TGTGCCAGCAGCTTCGCAGGGGCGAACCAGCCCCAGCATTTT
CASSFAGANQPQHF
>TRBJ2-7|NA|TRBV2|TRBD2
TGTGCCAGCAGGCTTACCCCGACTAGCGGGGCATCCGAGCAGTACTTC
CASRLTPTSGASEQYF
>TRBJ1-2|NA|TRBV19|NA
TGTGCCAGTAGTATAGGTACAGGGAATATTAACTATGGCTACACCTTC
CASSIGTGNINYGYTF
>TRBJ1-1|NA|TRBV9|NA
TGTGCCAGCAGCGTAGTTGCTGGGGCTGCAGGCACTGAAGCTTTCTTT
CASSVVAGAAGTEAFF
>TRBJ2-6|NA|TRBV30|NA
TGTGCCTGGAGTGGTCCAGGGGTCGGGGCCAACGTCCTGACTTTC
CAWSGPGVGANVLTF
>TRBJ1-3|NA|TRBV2|NA
TGTGCCAGCCTCACAGGTCCCCCGTCCGGCTCTGGAAACACCATATATTTT
CASLTGPPSGSGNTIYF
>TRBJ1-6|NA|TRBV7-9|NA
TGTGCCAGCAGACCGGCGGGGCACTATAATTCACCCCTCCACTTT
CASRPAGHYNSPLHF
>TRBJ1-4|NA|TRBV2|NA
TGTGCCAGCAACTCTGTCCCATTAGTCGGGAAACTGTTTTTT
CASNSVPLVGKLFF
>TRBJ2-7|NA|TRBV29-1|NA
TGCAGCGTGATGAGGACTGGCGAGCAGTACTTC
CSVMRTGEQYF
>TRBJ2-5|NA|TRBV28|TRBD1
TGTGCCAGCCGCGTGCAGGGGGCTCCCCAAGAGACCCAGTACTTC
CASRVQGAPQETQYF
>TRBJ2-3|once|TRBV28|NA
TGTGCCAGCAGCCTGGGTCGGGCTAGCTCTCAGTATTTT
CASSLGRASSQYF
>TRBJ2-1|NA|TRBV5-4|TRBD2
TGTGCCAGCAGCTTGGGAGCGGGGGTAACCTACAATGAGCAGTTCTTC
CASSLGAGVTYNEQFF
>TRBJ2-5|NA|TRBV7-9|NA
TGTGCCAGCAGCCCAGTCCAAGAGACCCAGTACTTC
CASSPVQETQYF
>TRBJ1-5|NA|TRBV19|NA
TGTGCCAGTAAAGTGAGTCTCCCCTCACGGCAGCCCCAGCATTTT
CASKVSLPSRQPQHF
>TRBJ2-7|NA|TRBV2|TRBD2
TGTGCCAGCGGGTGGGAGCGGGGTGCCTACGAGCAGTACTTC
CASGWERGAYEQYF
>TRBJ2-5|few|TRBV5-4|TRBD1
TGTGCCAGCAGCTTGGAGGGACAGGGGGCAGAGACCCAGTACTTC
CASSLEGQGAETQYF